The rows below give T cell receptor beta chains drawn from one sample of a study of T cells in Graves' hyperthyroidism and ophthalmopathy. TCRdb itself ran the multiplex PCR reads through MiXCR, one entry per CDR3 protein. Here the sample spans about 160,000 distinct CDR3 sequences, 9.4% being singletons. Sequenced: blood. The receptors here all came from a woman aged 18-29 years with Graves' hyperthyroidism that later progressed to Graves' ophthalmopathy. Both conserved end residues are part of each CDR3. The order of the fields is J gene, clone size, V gene, CDR3 protein. Size is omitted from some rows. Given values are once, few, many or a class for expanded clones.

>TRBJ2-3|many|TRBV10-3
CAISGPGTGSGDTQYF
>TRBJ1-5|few|TRBV19
CASSIVGRGDQPQHF
>TRBJ1-4|.|TRBV7-9
CASSKDRVGEKLFF
>TRBJ2-3|many|TRBV6-4
CASSAGTSTDTQYF
>TRBJ2-7|.|TRBV28
CASSLTRSFREQYF
>TRBJ2-5|many|TRBV19
CASSPELAEETQYF
>TRBJ1-2|few|TRBV30
CAWSALKGGDYGYTF
>TRBJ1-3|many|TRBV28
CASSFSLRFAGNTIYF
>TRBJ2-4|many|TRBV6-1
CASSNYRGSKNIQYF
>TRBJ2-3|few|TRBV5-5
CASSLGRVLADTQYF
>TRBJ1-5|.|TRBV6-1
CASSVRGGQPQHF
>TRBJ2-1|many|TRBV20-1
CSVLTSGSTYNEQFF
>TRBJ1-2|few|TRBV20-1
CSASVGTDYGYTF
>TRBJ2-3|once|TRBV20-1
CSARDARLAGGPGTDTQYF
>TRBJ1-4|few|TRBV13
CASSLSRGGLSEKLFF
>TRBJ2-2|few|TRBV28
CASSLIEASTGELFF
>TRBJ1-6|many|TRBV11-2
CASSPGGQGSSYNSPLHF
>TRBJ2-1|many|TRBV7-3
CASSPRGGAGFNEQFF
>TRBJ2-2|.|TRBV9
CASSEGGPSGELFF
>TRBJ1-5|many|TRBV12-3/TRBV12-4
CASSLWGVHQPQHF
>TRBJ2-7|many|TRBV6-1
CASRSRLANRVYEQYF
>TRBJ2-5|many|TRBV4-2
CASSQDRGTGRETQYF
>TRBJ2-3|.|TRBV10-2
CASTGLAVDFTDTQYF
>TRBJ2-1|many|TRBV6-2/TRBV6-3
CASSLFYDNEQFF
>TRBJ2-1|few|TRBV7-9
CASSFRINEQFF
>TRBJ2-1|many|TRBV18
CASSPPTGDNEQFF
>TRBJ1-5|many|TRBV19
CASSIDTGYNQPQHF
>TRBJ2-3|many|TRBV11-2
CASSLVVLGVDTQYF
>TRBJ1-4|many|TRBV28
CASSPRTGANEKLFF
>TRBJ1-1|many|TRBV7-8
CASSQGRRFNTEAFF
>TRBJ1-2|many|TRBV27
CASRPTGRTYGYTF
>TRBJ1-4|many|TRBV2
CARTDRPLQLGNEKLFF
>TRBJ2-2|many|TRBV6-6
CASSYSQGNTGELFF
>TRBJ2-1|many|TRBV24-1
CATSDSGTAYNEQFF
>TRBJ2-7|.|TRBV5-4
CASSLVGEGYEQYF
>TRBJ1-3|many|TRBV7-8
CASLLTSFSGNTIYF
>TRBJ2-7|many|TRBV20-1
CSARGGRASAYEQYF
>TRBJ2-7|.|TRBV19
CATAGTSLNEQYF
>TRBJ1-4|few|TRBV4-1
CASSQDPGTGAEKLFF
>TRBJ2-5|many|TRBV7-7
CASSPDRVRETQYF
>TRBJ2-7|many|TRBV5-1
CASSLGSSVSYEQYF
>TRBJ2-2|few|TRBV6-2/TRBV6-3
CASRAGTGELFF
>TRBJ2-3|many|TRBV13
CASTFITDTQYF
>TRBJ2-3|.|TRBV19
CASSIAGLAGVWGTDTQYF
>TRBJ2-7|many|TRBV20-1
CSASDGTKYEQYF
>TRBJ2-5|many|TRBV7-2
CASSLAHLAGGAQYF
>TRBJ1-2|many|TRBV12-3/TRBV12-4
CASTLGYYGYTF
>TRBJ2-2|many|TRBV30
CAWSIGLSNTGELFF
>TRBJ2-1|.|TRBV4-1
CASSQDLTGGTSYNEQFF
>TRBJ2-1|many|TRBV20-1
CSAILAGGRNEQFF
>TRBJ1-1|many|TRBV10-3
CAISEMNTEAFF
>TRBJ2-5|many|TRBV4-2
CASSQERGGEETQYF
>TRBJ2-7|few|TRBV7-2
CASSPSSGSYEQYF
>TRBJ1-4|.|TRBV9
CASSVGRNNEKLFF
>TRBJ2-1|many|TRBV10-3
CAINPGLAHEQFF
>TRBJ1-5|many|TRBV18
CASSPTRVGFGQPQHF
>TRBJ1-1|many|TRBV30
CAWIGGRPEAFF
>TRBJ2-7|many|TRBV10-3
CAISESGQGSYEQYF
>TRBJ2-1|many|TRBV7-2
CASSADRSNNEQFF